The entry below describes one T cell receptor beta chain. Some clones are missing from TCRdb's copy, which holds only in-frame ones; the method was immunoSEQ multiplex PCR. The profile covers 250,000 or so clones, with nearly 90% appearing a single time and roughly 5% taken by the ten largest. The data were obtained in a study of blood T cell repertoires in COVID-19. This CDR3 is 13 amino acids long. Germline V gives CDR1 SGHVS, CDR2 FQNEAQ. Trimming removed 4 bases from V and 5 bases from J; junction bases left unmatched: 1. The genes are TRBV7-8 and TRBJ2-2; TRBD2 matches 7 bases. Source material: peripheral blood. The sequence was obtained from a woman in her 40s who had recovered from COVID-19. CDR3 DNA: TGTGCCAGCAGCTATAGCGGGACCGGGGAGCTGTTTTTT. Translation gives CASSYSGTGELFF.